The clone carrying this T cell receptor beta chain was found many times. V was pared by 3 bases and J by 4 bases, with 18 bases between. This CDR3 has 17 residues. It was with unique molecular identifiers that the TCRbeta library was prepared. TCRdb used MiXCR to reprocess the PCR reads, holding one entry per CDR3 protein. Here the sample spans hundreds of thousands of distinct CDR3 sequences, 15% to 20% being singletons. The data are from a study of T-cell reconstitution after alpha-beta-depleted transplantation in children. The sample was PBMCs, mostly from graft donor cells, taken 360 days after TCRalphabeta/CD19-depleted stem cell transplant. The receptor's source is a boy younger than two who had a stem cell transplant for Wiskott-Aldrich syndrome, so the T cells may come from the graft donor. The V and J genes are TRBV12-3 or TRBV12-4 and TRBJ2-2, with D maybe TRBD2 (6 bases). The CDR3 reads CASSFYPLRDSTGELFF. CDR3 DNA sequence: TGTGCCAGCAGTTTTTATCCCCTTAGGGACTCCACCGGGGAGCTGTTTTTT.